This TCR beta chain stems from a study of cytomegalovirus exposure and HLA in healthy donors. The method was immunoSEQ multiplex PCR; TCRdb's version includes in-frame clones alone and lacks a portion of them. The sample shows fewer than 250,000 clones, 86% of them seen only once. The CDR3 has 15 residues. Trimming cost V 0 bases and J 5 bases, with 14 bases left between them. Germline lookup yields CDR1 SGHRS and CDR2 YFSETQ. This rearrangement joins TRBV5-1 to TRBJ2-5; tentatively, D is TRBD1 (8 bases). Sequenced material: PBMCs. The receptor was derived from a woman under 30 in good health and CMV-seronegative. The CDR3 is CASSLAGQGGETQYF. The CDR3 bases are TGCGCCAGCAGCTTGGCAGGACAGGGAGGGGAGACCCAGTACTTC.